This is a list of T cell receptor beta chains from one sample in a study of a mutant IDH1 vaccine in newly diagnosed glioma. TCRdb keeps only in-frame clones here, not all; method: immunoSEQ multiplex PCR. The profile shows more than 35,000 clones, around 81% of them singletons. Their antigens are not known. The specimen comprised PBMCs, sampled from a glioma patient whose treatment included an IDH1 peptide vaccine. These TCRs come from a woman in her thirties or forties with glioma. Some clones in this sample may be carry-over from other donors' samples. Both conserved end residues are part of each CDR3. The D gene is left open where the match is weak.

>NA|TRBV29-1|TRBJ2-1
CSVLKLRGRSYEQFF
>NA|TRBV27|TRBJ2-7
CASSFNRYEQYF
>TRBD2|TRBV7-9|TRBJ2-5
CASTRKSGRGFRQETQYF
>NA|TRBV6-5|TRBJ2-7
CASSTWWGSYEQYF
>NA|TRBV5-6|TRBJ2-1
CASSLVGPHEQFF
>TRBD2|TRBV29-1|TRBJ2-4
CSGFARLAAAVVKNIQYF
>NA|TRBV2|TRBJ2-1
CASNNGYSYNEQFF
>NA|TRBV7-9|TRBJ1-1
CASSPRGDTEAFF
>NA|TRBV7-9|TRBJ1-1
CASSLGSSITEAFF
>TRBD1|TRBV4-2|NA
CASSPPGTGGSYEQYF
>NA|TRBV4-2|TRBJ2-1
CASSFEGGQNNEQFF
>NA|TRBV28|TRBJ2-3
CASSLGGGPTDTQYF
>NA|TRBV19|TRBJ2-2
CASSIGRAGELFF
>NA|TRBV6-4|TRBJ2-2
CASSDGSHTGELFF
>NA|TRBV28|TRBJ2-7
CASKLRGASEQYF
>TRBD2|TRBV15|TRBJ2-3
CATSRATVAGGSADTQYF
>NA|TRBV4-1|TRBJ1-1
CASSRLTGNTEAFF
>NA|TRBV19|TRBJ1-1
CASRDLGQYTEAFF
>NA|TRBV4-1|TRBJ2-7
CASTSTGSAYEQYF
>NA|TRBV27|TRBJ2-7
CASRGPYDRGSYEQYF
>NA|TRBV9|TRBJ2-1
CASSVAGSTGEQFF
>NA|TRBV28|TRBJ1-1
CASRPRVWGMNSEAFF
>NA|TRBV7-7|TRBJ2-2
CASSLGSGAGELFF
>NA|TRBV6-5|TRBJ2-4
CASIGGNIQYF
>NA|TRBV9|TRBJ1-1
CASSVGRQNTEAFF
>NA|TRBV7-2|TRBJ2-7
CASSATRHEQYF